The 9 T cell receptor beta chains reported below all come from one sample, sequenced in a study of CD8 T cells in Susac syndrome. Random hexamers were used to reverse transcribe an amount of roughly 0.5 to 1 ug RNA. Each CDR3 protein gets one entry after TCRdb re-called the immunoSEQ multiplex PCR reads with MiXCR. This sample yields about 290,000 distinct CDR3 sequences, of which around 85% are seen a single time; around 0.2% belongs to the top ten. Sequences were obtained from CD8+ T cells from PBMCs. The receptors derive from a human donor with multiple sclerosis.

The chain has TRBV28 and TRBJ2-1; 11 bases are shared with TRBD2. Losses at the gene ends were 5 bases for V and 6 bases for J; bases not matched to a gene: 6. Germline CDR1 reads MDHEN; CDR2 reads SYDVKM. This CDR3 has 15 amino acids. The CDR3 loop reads CASSILAGAGNEQFF. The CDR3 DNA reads TGTGCCAGCAGTATACTAGCGGGAGCCGGCAATGAGCAGTTCTTC.

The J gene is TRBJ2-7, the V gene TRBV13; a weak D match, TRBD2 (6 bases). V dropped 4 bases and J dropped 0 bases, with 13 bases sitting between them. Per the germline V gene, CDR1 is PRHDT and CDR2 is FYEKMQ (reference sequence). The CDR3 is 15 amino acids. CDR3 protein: CASSSGLTGSYEQYF. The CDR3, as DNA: TGTGCCAGCAGCTCTGGACTAACCGGCTCCTACGAGCAGTACTTC. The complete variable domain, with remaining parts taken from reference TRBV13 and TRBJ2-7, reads AAGVIQSPRHLIKEKRETATLKCYPIPRHDTVYWYQQGPGQDPQFLISFYEKMQSDKGSIPDRFSAQQFSDYHSELNMSSLELGDSALYFCASSSGLTGSYEQYFGPGTRLTVT.

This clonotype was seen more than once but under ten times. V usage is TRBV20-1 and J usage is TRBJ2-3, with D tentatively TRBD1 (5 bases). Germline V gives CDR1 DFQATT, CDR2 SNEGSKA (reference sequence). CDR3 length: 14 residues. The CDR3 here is CTTMPANRPDTQYF. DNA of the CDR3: TGCACCACCATGCCGGCTAACAGGCCAGATACGCAGTATTTT.

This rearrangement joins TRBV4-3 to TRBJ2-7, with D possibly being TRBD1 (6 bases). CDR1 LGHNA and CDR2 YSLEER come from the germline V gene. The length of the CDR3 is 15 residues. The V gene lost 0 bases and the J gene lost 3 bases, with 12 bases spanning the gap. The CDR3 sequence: CASSQEEAGVYEQYF. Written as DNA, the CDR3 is TGCGCCAGCAGCCAAGAGGAGGCAGGGGTCTACGAGCAGTACTTC.

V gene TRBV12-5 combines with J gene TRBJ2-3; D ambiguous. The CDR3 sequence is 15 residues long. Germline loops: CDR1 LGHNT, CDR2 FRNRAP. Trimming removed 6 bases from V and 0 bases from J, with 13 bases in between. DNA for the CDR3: TGTGCTAGTGGATCTTCGACGGGCAGCACAGATACGCAGTATTTT. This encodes CASGSSTGSTDTQYF.

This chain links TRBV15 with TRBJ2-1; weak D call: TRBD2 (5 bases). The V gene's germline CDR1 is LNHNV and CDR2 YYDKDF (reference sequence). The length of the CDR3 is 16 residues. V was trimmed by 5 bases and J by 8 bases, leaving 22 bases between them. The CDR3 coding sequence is TGTGCCACCAGCTCCGAGGGAGACTCATTGTTCCATGAGCAGTTCTTC. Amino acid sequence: CATSSEGDSLFHEQFF.

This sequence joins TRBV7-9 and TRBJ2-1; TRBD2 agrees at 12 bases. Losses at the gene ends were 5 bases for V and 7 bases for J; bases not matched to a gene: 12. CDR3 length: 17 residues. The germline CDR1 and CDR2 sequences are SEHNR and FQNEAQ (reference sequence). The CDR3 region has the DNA TGTGCCAGCAGCCCCCGCCTTTATGGACTAGCGGGAAATGAGCAGTTCTTC. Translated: CASSPRLYGLAGNEQFF. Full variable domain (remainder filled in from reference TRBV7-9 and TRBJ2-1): DTGVSQNPRHKITKRGQNVTFRCDPISEHNRLYWYRQTLGQGPEFLTYFQNEAQLEKSRLLSDRFSAERPKGSFSTLEIQRTEQGDSAMYLCASSPRLYGLAGNEQFFGPGTRLTVL.

The CDR3 loop reads CASSQGGRGAYNEQFF. Written as DNA, the CDR3 is TGCGCCAGCAGCCAAGGGGGGCGAGGGGCCTACAATGAGCAGTTCTTC. This sequence joins TRBV4-3 and TRBJ2-1, with a possible D match to TRBD1 (6 bases). Trimming shortened V by 1 base and J by 2 bases, and 12 bases separated the two germline ends. The CDR3 has 16 residues. Germline V CDR1 and CDR2: LGHNA, YSLEER.

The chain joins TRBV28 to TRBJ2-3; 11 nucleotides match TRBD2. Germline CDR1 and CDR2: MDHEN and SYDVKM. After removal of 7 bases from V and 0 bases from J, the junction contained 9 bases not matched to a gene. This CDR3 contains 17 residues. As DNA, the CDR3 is TGTGCCAGCAAACTAGCGGGAGCTGCCCCTAGCACAGATACGCAGTATTTT. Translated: CASKLAGAAPSTDTQYF.